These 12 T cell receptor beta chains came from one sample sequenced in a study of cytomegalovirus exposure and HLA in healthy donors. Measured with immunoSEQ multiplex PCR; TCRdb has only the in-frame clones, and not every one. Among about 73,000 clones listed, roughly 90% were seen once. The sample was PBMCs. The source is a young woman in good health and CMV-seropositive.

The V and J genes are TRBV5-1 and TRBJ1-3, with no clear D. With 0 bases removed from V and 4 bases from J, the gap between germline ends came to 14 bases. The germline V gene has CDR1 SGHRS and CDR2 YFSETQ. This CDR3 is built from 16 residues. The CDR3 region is CASSLGPGSAGNTIYF. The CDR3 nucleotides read TGCGCCAGCAGCTTGGGTCCGGGATCGGCGGGAAACACCATATATTTT.

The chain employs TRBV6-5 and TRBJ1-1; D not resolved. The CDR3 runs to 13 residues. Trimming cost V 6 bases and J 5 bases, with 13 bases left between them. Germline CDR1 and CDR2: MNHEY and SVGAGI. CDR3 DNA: TGTGCCAGCAGCCCCCCGTTCAGGACTGAAGCTTTCTTT. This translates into CASSPPFRTEAFF.

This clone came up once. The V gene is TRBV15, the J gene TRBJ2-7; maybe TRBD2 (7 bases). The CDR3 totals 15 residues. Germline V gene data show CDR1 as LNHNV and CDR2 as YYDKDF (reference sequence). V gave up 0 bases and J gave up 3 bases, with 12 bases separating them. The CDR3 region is CATSRERGGVYEQYF. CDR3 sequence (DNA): TGTGCCACCAGCAGAGAAAGGGGGGGGGTCTACGAGCAGTACTTC.

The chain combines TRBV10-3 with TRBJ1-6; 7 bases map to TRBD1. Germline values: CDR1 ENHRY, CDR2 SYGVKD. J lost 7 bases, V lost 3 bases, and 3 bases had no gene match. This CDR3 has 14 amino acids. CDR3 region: CAISDPRGNSPLHF. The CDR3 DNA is TGTGCCATCAGTGATCCCAGGGGGAATTCACCCCTCCACTTT.

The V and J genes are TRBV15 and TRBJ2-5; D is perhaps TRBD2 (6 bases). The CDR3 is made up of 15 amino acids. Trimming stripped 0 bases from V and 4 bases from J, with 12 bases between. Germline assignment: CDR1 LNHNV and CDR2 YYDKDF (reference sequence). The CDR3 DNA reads TGTGCCACCAGCAGAGATGAGCGGCGGGGAGAGACCCAGTACTTC. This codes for CATSRDERRGETQYF.

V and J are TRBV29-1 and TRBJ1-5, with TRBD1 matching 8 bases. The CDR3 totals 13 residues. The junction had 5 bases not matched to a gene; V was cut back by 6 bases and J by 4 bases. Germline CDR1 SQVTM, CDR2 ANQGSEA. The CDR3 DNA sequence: TGCAGCGTCTCAGGGGGCCTAAATCAGCCCCAGCATTTT. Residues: CSVSGGLNQPQHF.

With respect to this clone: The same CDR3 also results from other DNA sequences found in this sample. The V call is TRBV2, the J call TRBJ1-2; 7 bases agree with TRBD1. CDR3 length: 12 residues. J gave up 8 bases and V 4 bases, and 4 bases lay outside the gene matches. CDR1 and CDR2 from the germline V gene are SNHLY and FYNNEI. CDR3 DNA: TGTGCCAGCAGTGTATCAGGGGGGGGCTACACCTTC. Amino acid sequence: CASSVSGGGYTF.

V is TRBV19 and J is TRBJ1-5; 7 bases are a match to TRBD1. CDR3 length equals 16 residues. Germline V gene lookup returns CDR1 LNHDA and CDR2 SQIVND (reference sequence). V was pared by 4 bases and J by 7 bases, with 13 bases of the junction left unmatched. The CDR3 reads CASSTVPRGPGQPQHF. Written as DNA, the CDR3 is TGTGCCAGTAGTACTGTTCCTAGGGGGCCAGGGCAGCCCCAGCATTTT.

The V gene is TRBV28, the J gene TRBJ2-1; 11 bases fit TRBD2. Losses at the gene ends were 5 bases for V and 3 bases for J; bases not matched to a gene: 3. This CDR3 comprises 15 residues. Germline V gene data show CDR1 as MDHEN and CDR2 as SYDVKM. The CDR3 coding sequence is TGTGCCAGCAGTCTAGCGGGAGGACTCTACAATGAGCAGTTCTTC. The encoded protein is CASSLAGGLYNEQFF.

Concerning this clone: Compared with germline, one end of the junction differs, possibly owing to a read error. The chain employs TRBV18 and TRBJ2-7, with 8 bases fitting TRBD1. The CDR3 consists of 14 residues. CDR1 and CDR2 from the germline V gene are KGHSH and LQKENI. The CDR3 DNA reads TGTGCCAGCACACCTAGGACAGGGCAGGATGAGCAGTACTTC. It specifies CASTPRTGQDEQYF.

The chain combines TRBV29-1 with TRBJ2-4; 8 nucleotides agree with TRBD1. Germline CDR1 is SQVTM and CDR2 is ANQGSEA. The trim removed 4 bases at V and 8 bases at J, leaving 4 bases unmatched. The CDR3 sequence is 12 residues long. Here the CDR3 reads CSVGQGLDIQYF. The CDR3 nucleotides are TGCAGCGTTGGACAGGGGCTCGACATTCAGTACTTC.

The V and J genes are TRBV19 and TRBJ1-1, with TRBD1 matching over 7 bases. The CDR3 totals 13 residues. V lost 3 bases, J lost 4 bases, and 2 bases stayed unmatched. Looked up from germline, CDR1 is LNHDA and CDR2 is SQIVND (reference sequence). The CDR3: CASSIPGGTEAFF. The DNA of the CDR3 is TGTGCCAGTAGTATCCCAGGGGGCACTGAAGCTTTCTTT.